Each of the 19 T cell receptor beta chains below was sequenced from the same sample in a study of shared clonotypes between healthy human individuals. TCRdb keeps only in-frame clones here, not all; method: immunoSEQ multiplex PCR. The top ten hold around 1.7% of the sample, which has roughly 2.1 million clones, roughly 91% seen once. Naive CD8 populations comprised CD45RO-negative cells positively selected for CCR7, excluding terminally differentiated effector memory CD45RA+ cells. Sequencing used naive CD8+ T cells from PBMCs. Every receptor here comes from a man younger than 35 in good health. Some clones in this sample may be carry-over from other donors' samples.

The chain carries TRBV6-1 and TRBJ1-1, with D perhaps matching TRBD1 (6 bases). This CDR3 contains 15 residues. CDR1 MNHNS and CDR2 SASEGT come from the germline V gene. Between the trimmed V and J ends, which lost 0 bases and 7 bases, there was a span of 15 bases. The CDR3 DNA reads TGTGCCAGCAGTGAAGCGACCAGGGGTAGTGATGAAGCTTTCTTT. Translated: CASSEATRGSDEAFF.

The chain has TRBV4-1 and TRBJ1-1, with TRBD1 matching over 8 bases. The CDR3 is 16 amino acids. J gave up 5 bases and V 1 base, and 9 bases lay outside the gene matches. Germline CDR1 reads MGHRA; CDR2 reads YSYEKL. CDR3 residues: CASSQVLLTGVTEAFF. Here the CDR3 DNA reads TGCGCCAGCAGCCAAGTCCTATTGACAGGGGTGACTGAAGCTTTCTTT.

The chain recombines TRBV7-3 with TRBJ1-5; 7 nucleotides match TRBD1. Germline V gives CDR1 SGHTA, CDR2 FQGTGA. V lost 3 bases, J lost 5 bases, and 7 bases stayed unmatched. This CDR3 spans 15 amino acids. CDR3 sequence reads: CASSFSTGLDQPQHF. CDR3 DNA sequence: TGTGCCAGCAGCTTTTCGACAGGGCTCGATCAGCCCCAGCATTTT.

The rearrangement uses TRBV5-6 and TRBJ2-7, with D unresolved. Deletions cut 4 bases from V and 2 bases from J, with 13 bases between. CDR3 length equals 14 residues. The germline V gene encodes CDR1 SGHDT and CDR2 YYEEEE. DNA of the CDR3: TGTGCCAGCAGCACGAGGACGAACACCTACGAGCAGTACTTC. As protein: CASSTRTNTYEQYF.

This rearrangement joins TRBV18 to TRBJ2-5; D gene ambiguous. Germline V gene data show CDR1 as KGHSH and CDR2 as LQKENI. Trimming cost V 2 bases and J 2 bases, with 12 bases left between them. The CDR3 covers 15 residues. As DNA, the CDR3 is TGTGCCAGCTCACCAACCCCGGCACCTCAAGAGACCCAGTACTTC. It encodes CASSPTPAPQETQYF.

The chain joins TRBV6-5 to TRBJ2-1; D not resolved. CDR3 size: 15 residues. The V and J ends lost 5 bases and 8 bases respectively, with 19 bases between them. CDR1 is MNHEY, CDR2 SVGAGI, per germline. The CDR3 spells CASSRPRTGTHEQFF. DNA of the CDR3: TGTGCCAGCAGTCGACCCCGGACGGGTACGCATGAGCAGTTCTTC.

This rearrangement joins TRBV6-5 to TRBJ1-2; 7 nucleotides agree with TRBD1. CDR1 MNHEY and CDR2 SVGAGI come from the germline V gene. This CDR3 is 15 amino acids long. V was clipped by 7 bases and J by 0 bases; unmatched bases: 8. The CDR3 spells CASKEGGTANYGYTF. The CDR3 DNA reads TGTGCCAGCAAAGAGGGCGGGACAGCTAACTATGGCTACACCTTC.

The chain combines TRBV28 with TRBJ1-1, with D perhaps TRBD1 (6 bases). Germline CDR1 is MDHEN and CDR2 is SYDVKM. V lost 2 bases and J lost 1, with 11 bases in between. CDR3 length: 15 amino acids. For the CDR3, the DNA is TGTGCCAGCAGTTTAAGGGCAGGGGAGAACACTGAAGCTTTCTTT. Encoded protein: CASSLRAGENTEAFF. The whole variable domain, filled in from reference TRBV28 and TRBJ1-1, reads DVKVTQSSRYLVKRTGEKVFLECVQDMDHENMFWYRQDPGLGLRLIYFSYDVKMKEKGDIPEGYSVSREKKERFSLILESASTNQTSMYLCASSLRAGENTEAFFGQGTRLTVV.

A single count supports this clone. This rearrangement joins TRBV29-1 to TRBJ2-7, with 9 bases aligning to TRBD2. The germline CDR1 and CDR2 sequences are SQVTM and ANQGSEA. The CDR3 is 14 residues long. V was clipped by 7 bases and J by 0 bases; unmatched bases: 7. The CDR3 sequence: CSALAGHYSYEQYF. CDR3 DNA: TGCAGCGCCCTAGCGGGACACTACTCCTACGAGCAGTACTTC.

This clone was counted a single time. The rearrangement uses TRBV19 and TRBJ2-2; 10 bases match TRBD1. CDR1 is LNHDA, CDR2 SQIVND, per germline (reference sequence). Trimming removed 5 bases from V and 3 bases from J; junction bases left unmatched: 9. This CDR3 spans 17 amino acids. The DNA of the CDR3 is TGTGCCAGTAGTTGGACAGGGGGGATGATGGACACCGGGGAGCTGTTTTTT. Its translation is CASSWTGGMMDTGELFF.

The chain employs TRBV27 and TRBJ2-7, with D possibly being TRBD2 (7 bases). V lost 5 bases and J 4 bases, leaving 15 bases between the germline ends. CDR1 is MNHEY and CDR2 is SMNVEV in the germline V gene (reference sequence). The CDR3 runs 14 residues. CDR3 bases: TGTGCCAGCAGTCCCGCGGGGGCGAATTACGAGCAGTACTTC. This translates into CASSPAGANYEQYF.

The chain employs TRBV5-4 and TRBJ1-1; D not certain. CDR1 is SGHNT, CDR2 YYREEE, per germline (reference sequence). The CDR3 totals 13 residues. Trimming took off 1 base at V and 1 base at J, with 5 bases between the two ends. The CDR3 DNA is TGTGCCAGCAGCTTGCCAGAGAACACTGAAGCTTTCTTT. Translated: CASSLPENTEAFF.

CDR3 DNA: TGTGCCAGCAGTGGCTCTTGGGACGGAACCTTTAATGGCTACACCTTC. Protein: CASSGSWDGTFNGYTF. The chain uses TRBV28 and TRBJ1-2, with TRBD1 as a possible D gene (5 bases). The V gene's germline CDR1 is MDHEN and CDR2 SYDVKM. The CDR3 has 16 amino acids. V was clipped by 5 bases and J by 6 bases, with 22 bases between them.

This clone appeared a single time. V is TRBV10-3 and J is TRBJ2-1, with 11 bases matching TRBD2. V was pared by 4 bases and J by 8 bases, with 10 bases of the junction left unmatched. Germline V gene data show CDR1 as ENHRY and CDR2 as SYGVKD. The CDR3 length is 16 residues. DNA of the CDR3: TGTGCCATCAGTGGGGGATTAGCGGGAGGGCCCGATGAGCAGTTCTTC. Translation: CAISGGLAGGPDEQFF.

The chain has TRBV27 and TRBJ2-2, with D perhaps matching TRBD1 or TRBD2 (5 bases each). The CDR3 loop spans 15 amino acids. The germline CDR1 and CDR2 sequences are MNHEY and SMNVEV (reference sequence). Trimming shortened V by 3 bases and J by 3 bases, and 11 bases separated the two germline ends. This CDR3 reads CASSLGPSDTGELFF. The CDR3 DNA is TGTGCCAGCAGTTTGGGACCGTCGGACACCGGGGAGCTGTTTTTT.

The chain employs TRBV28 and TRBJ1-1, with D hard to call. V was cut by 3 bases and J by 1 base, with 15 bases left in between. The germline V gene has CDR1 MDHEN and CDR2 SYDVKM. CDR3 size: 16 residues. This chain's CDR3 is CASSFFQFTPNTEAFF. CDR3 coding DNA: TGTGCCAGCAGTTTTTTCCAGTTTACACCGAACACTGAAGCTTTCTTT.

The CDR3 DNA sequence: TGCAGCGTTGGGAGAGCGGGAGCGCCCTACGAGCAGTACTTC. Translating it yields CSVGRAGAPYEQYF. V and J are TRBV29-1 and TRBJ2-7; TRBD2 aligns across 8 bases. Germline V gene lookup returns CDR1 SQVTM and CDR2 ANQGSEA. Unmatched junction bases numbered 7, after V lost 4 bases and J lost 2 bases. This CDR3 is built from 14 residues.

The chain employs TRBV4-3 and TRBJ1-2; D gene unclear. The CDR3 runs 16 residues. Germline values: CDR1 LGHNA, CDR2 YSLEER. With 0 bases removed from V and 0 bases from J, the gap between germline ends came to 11 bases. The CDR3 here is CASSQDVGEANYGYTF. The CDR3 bases are TGCGCCAGCAGCCAAGATGTGGGCGAGGCTAACTATGGCTACACCTTC.

The chain combines TRBV7-2 with TRBJ2-3, with unresolved D. Germline V CDR1 and CDR2: SGHTA, FQGNSA. This CDR3 spans 13 amino acids. V was clipped by 5 bases and J by 4 bases, with 10 bases between them. DNA of the CDR3: TGTGCCAGCAGCGTCTTGATGGCAGATACGCAGTATTTT. Protein product: CASSVLMADTQYF.